This T cell receptor (beta chain) was found in a study of cytomegalovirus exposure and HLA in healthy donors. Whole-study findings and limits: The analysis excluded some indistinguishable V segments, including TRBV6-2 and TRBV6-3. When analyzed later, a missense DCLRE1C variant was found to be linked to TCR beta V- and J-gene trimming. An analysis that came later showed most CMV-associated TCR beta chains appearing HLA-restricted. Links to common viral pathogens appeared, in a later analysis, for several of the most significant clusters.

Germline V gene lookup returns CDR1 SGHVS and CDR2 FNYEAQ. CDR3 length: 15 residues. The V gene end was trimmed by 5 bases and the J gene end by 6 bases; junction bases not matched to a gene: 4. Points on this clone: Its antigen is unidentified.

Primers: 60 Vbeta forward and 13 Jbeta reverse. The method was immunoSEQ multiplex PCR; TCRdb's version includes in-frame clones alone and lacks a portion of them. The repertoire has 150,000 to 200,000 clones, approximately 80% of them found once; the top ten carry approximately 1.4%. This clonotype originated in a young woman in good health and CMV-seronegative. The chain combines TRBV7-6 with TRBJ2-1; TRBD2 agrees at 13 bases. Sequencing input: PBMCs. CDR3: CASSPWTSGGNEQFF. The DNA for the CDR3 is TGTGCCAGCAGCCCATGGACTAGCGGGGGCAATGAGCAGTTCTTC.